This is a list of T cell receptor beta chains from one sample in a study of human T cells and chemical hapten exposure. Via MiXCR, TCRdb re-called the RACE reads, giving one row per CDR3 protein. The repertoire holds 180,000 or so distinct CDR3 sequences, with about 31% as singletons. Source: whole blood, taken in connection with sensitization to the hapten diphenylcyclopropenone (DPC). The origin of the receptors is a woman aged 25 to 39 with alopecia areata. Some clones in this sample may be carry-over from other donors' samples. Both conserved end residues are part of each CDR3. D genes are given only for firm matches. Rows give clone size only sometimes, using once, few, many, or a class for an expanded clone.

d_call j_call v_call clone_size cdr3_nt cdr3_aa
NA TRBJ2-6 TRBV9 once TGTGCCAGCAGCGTAGGCCCGGGGAGCTCTGGGGCCAACGTCCTGACTTTC CASSVGPGSSGANVLTF
TRBD2 TRBJ2-7 TRBV28 NA TGTGCCAGCAGTTTATACCAACTAGCGGGAGAAGGCGAGCAGTACTTC CASSLYQLAGEGEQYF
NA TRBJ2-5 TRBV2 NA TGTGCCAGCTTAATTGCTGTCGACCAGTACTTC CASLIAVDQYF
NA TRBJ2-3 TRBV6-5 few TGTGCCAGCAGTTCATGGCTGACTAGCACAGATACGCAGTATTTT CASSSWLTSTDTQYF
NA TRBJ2-6 TRBV29-1 NA TGCAGCGTTGAGGGTCAGACGTGGGGGGCCAACGTCCTGACTTTC CSVEGQTWGANVLTF
NA TRBJ2-3 TRBV11-2 few TGTGCCAGCAGCTTATTCAGCCGGGCCACCACAGATACGCAGTATTTT CASSLFSRATTDTQYF
NA TRBJ1-1 TRBV29-1 NA TGCAGCGTTGAGAAGGACCTGAACACTGATGGAGCTTTCTTT CSVEKDLNTDGAFF
NA TRBJ2-3 TRBV7-3 NA TGTGCCAGCAGCTTAAGGAATCCAGATACGCAGTATTTT CASSLRNPDTQYF
TRBD1 TRBJ1-6 TRBV11-1 NA TGTGCCAGCAAAGGGACAGGGTATTCACCCCTCCACTTT CASKGTGYSPLHF
TRBD2 TRBJ2-1 TRBV10-3 NA TGTGCCATCAGTGAGTTGCGGGGGGCCCATGAGCAGTTCTTC CAISELRGAHEQFF
TRBD1 TRBJ1-2 TRBV27 few TGTGCCAGCAGTCCCCGCACAGGGGTGAGGAACTATGGCTACACCTTC CASSPRTGVRNYGYTF
NA TRBJ1-1 TRBV3-1 NA TGTGCCACCCAGTCGATTGGAAACACTGAAGCTTTCTTT CATQSIGNTEAFF
NA TRBJ1-3 TRBV5-1 few TGCGCCAGCAGCTCTGGAGTCTCTGGAAACACCATATATTTT CASSSGVSGNTIYF
NA TRBJ2-7 TRBV28 NA TGTGCCAGCGCGGTCCCGGGCACCTACGAGCAGTACTTC CASAVPGTYEQYF
NA TRBJ2-2 TRBV29-1 NA TGCAGCGTTGAAGAGAAAGGCACCGGGGAGCTGTTTTTT CSVEEKGTGELFF
TRBD1 TRBJ1-5 TRBV9 NA TGTGCCAGCAGCGATACAGGGGGCGCGGGTCAGCCCCAGCATTTT CASSDTGGAGQPQHF
NA TRBJ1-5 TRBV28 NA TGTGCCAGCAGTTTAGCGGGGGGACGGCGATATAGCAATCAGCCCCAGCATTTT CASSLAGGRRYSNQPQHF
NA TRBJ2-4 TRBV28 NA TGTGCCAGCAGCGAGTCTTTTCTAGAAAACATTCAGTACTTC CASSESFLENIQYF
TRBD1 TRBJ2-7 TRBV28 NA TGTGCCAGCAGCAGGACAGGGGGCGTCTACGAGCAGTACTTC CASSRTGGVYEQYF
NA TRBJ2-7 TRBV4-1 few TGCGCCAGCAGCCAAGACTCGGGACGGAATCCCCTTGGGCAGTACTTC CASSQDSGRNPLGQYF
NA TRBJ2-7 TRBV10-3 NA TGTGCCATCAGTCCCGGACCCAACGAGCAGTACTTC CAISPGPNEQYF
TRBD2 TRBJ2-1 TRBV6-2/TRBV6-3 NA TGTGCCAGCACTCTAGGGGCTAGCGGACTAATTGAGCAGTTCTTC CASTLGASGLIEQFF
NA TRBJ2-7 TRBV6-6 NA TGTGCCAGCAGTTACTCGGGCATTCAACCTTCCGAGCAGTACTTC CASSYSGIQPSEQYF
NA TRBJ2-7 TRBV29-1 few TGCAGCGTTGGGACAACCTGGGGCTCCTACGAGCAGTACTTC CSVGTTWGSYEQYF
NA TRBJ1-5 TRBV7-6 NA TGTGCCAGCAGCTTAGGGCGGGGGAATCAGCCCCAGCATTTT CASSLGRGNQPQHF
NA TRBJ1-1 TRBV6-2/TRBV6-3 few TGTGCCACCAGGAGAAGACGGATGAACACTGAAGCTTTCTTT CATRRRRMNTEAFF
NA TRBJ2-3 TRBV20-1 few TGCAGTGCTAGATTACACGGTCCTGGCACAGATACGCAGTATTTT CSARLHGPGTDTQYF
TRBD2 TRBJ2-2 TRBV7-9 NA TGTGCCAGCAGCTCCCTAGCGGGAGTCGGGGAGCTGTTTTTT CASSSLAGVGELFF
NA TRBJ1-4 TRBV4-3 NA TGCGCCAGCAGCGGGTCCGGTGTGGGTGAAAAACTGTTTTTT CASSGSGVGEKLFF
NA TRBJ1-5 TRBV29-1 many TGCAGCGTGAGACAGGGCAATCAGCCCCAGCATTTT CSVRQGNQPQHF
TRBD1 TRBJ2-5 TRBV6-2/TRBV6-3 few TGTGCCAGTACGTCCAGGACAGGCGGAGAGACCCAGTACTTC CASTSRTGGETQYF
NA TRBJ2-7 TRBV10-3 few TGTGCCATCAGTGAGCCGACTAAGGGCAGGGGTCTGGACGAGCAGTACTTC CAISEPTKGRGLDEQYF
NA TRBJ1-2 TRBV6-5 NA TGTGCCAGCAGCCAGGGACGGAACTATGGCTACACCTTC CASSQGRNYGYTF
NA TRBJ1-1 TRBV5-1 few TGCGCCAGCAGCTTTCAGGGAAGCACTGAAGCTTTCTTT CASSFQGSTEAFF
TRBD2 TRBJ2-1 TRBV20-1 few TGCAGTGCTAGAGATCCCGTAGCGGGGGGGCCCAATGAGCAGTTCTTC CSARDPVAGGPNEQFF
NA TRBJ2-3 TRBV7-8 few TGTGCCAGCAGGGGGGTGGTAGATACGCAGTATTTT CASRGVVDTQYF